The 22 T cell receptor beta chains reported below all come from one sample, sequenced in a study of CD4+ T cells in melanoma. Libraries were prepared by immunoSEQ multiplex PCR; TCRdb keeps only in-frame clonotypes and omits some of them. The repertoire includes around 15,000 clones, 62% of them detected once, and approximately 15% sits in the top ten. Material: cells from a culture (not recorded whether cultured in vitro). The receptors originated from a human donor with melanoma.

The CDR3 here is CAWSVGARYTF. DNA for the CDR3: TGTGCCTGGAGTGTAGGGGCCCGATACACCTTC. The J gene is TRBJ1-2, the V gene TRBV30; the D gene is possibly TRBD1 (5 bases). V was pared by 0 bases and J by 11 bases, with 10 bases between. Germline-derived CDR1 and CDR2 are GTSNPN and SVGIG (reference sequence). The CDR3 length is 11 residues.

On this clone itself: This CDR3 is also generated by other DNA sequences in the sample. This chain links TRBV6-1 with TRBJ1-6; D remains ambiguous. Per the germline V gene, CDR1 is MNHNS and CDR2 is SASEGT. The CDR3 has 13 residues. V gave up 3 bases and J gave up 7 bases, with 7 bases separating them. CDR3 region: CASSEEGNSPLHF. The CDR3 nucleotides read TGTGCCAGCAGTGAGGAGGGCAATTCACCCCTCCACTTT.

The V and J genes are TRBV11-3 and TRBJ2-2; 10 bases align to TRBD1. Per germline, CDR1 SGHNT and CDR2 YENEEA. The CDR3 is made up of 19 amino acids. V trimming: 7 bases; J trimming: 3 bases; junction bases outside the gene matches: 17. The CDR3 protein is CASKNVRDRGMKDTGELFF. Written as DNA, the CDR3 is TGTGCCAGCAAGAATGTACGGGACAGGGGAATGAAGGACACCGGGGAGCTGTTTTTT.

The chain carries TRBV7-2 and TRBJ2-2; D is perhaps TRBD2 (5 bases). Deletions cut 4 bases from V and 0 bases from J, with 15 bases between. Germline CDR1 SGHTA, CDR2 FQGNSA. The CDR3 covers 17 residues. CDR3 protein: CASSSWRSGANTGELFF. In DNA, the CDR3 is TGTGCCAGCAGCTCCTGGCGGTCCGGGGCGAACACCGGGGAGCTGTTTTTT.

This clone was found a few times. The V gene is TRBV7-3, the J gene TRBJ2-5, with TRBD1 matching over 8 bases. The CDR3 is 15 residues long. CDR1 SGHTA and CDR2 FQGTGA come from the germline V gene. V dropped 2 bases and J dropped 3; count of bases not matched to a gene: 5. CDR3 amino acids: CASSLVRTGKETQYF. The CDR3 DNA sequence: TGTGCCAGCAGCTTAGTAAGGACAGGGAAAGAGACCCAGTACTTC.

This clone was found a few times. The chain combines TRBV29-1 with TRBJ1-3, with D perhaps TRBD1 (5 bases). The ends were cut back, 2 bases at V and 3 bases at J, with 26 bases in the middle. The CDR3 runs to 19 residues. Germline V CDR1 and CDR2: SQVTM, ANQGSEA. DNA for the CDR3: TGCAGCGTTGAAAAGAGCCGGGGCGGGTCGAGGGTATATGGAAACACCATATATTTT. As protein: CSVEKSRGGSRVYGNTIYF.

The chain recombines TRBV5-1 with TRBJ2-7; D possibly matches TRBD1 or TRBD2 (7 bases each). V shed 3 bases and J shed 6 bases, with 19 bases lying between them. The CDR3 has 15 residues. CDR1 and CDR2 from the germline V gene are SGHRS and YFSETQ. CDR3 coding DNA: TGCGCCAGCAGCTGGGGGGGGGCGCCAGGGGGCGAGCAGTACTTC. Translated: CASSWGGAPGGEQYF.

Written as DNA, the CDR3 is TGTGCCAGCAGTCAGGCCATCTCCTACGAGCAGTACTTC. Its protein is CASSQAISYEQYF. This sequence joins TRBV2 and TRBJ2-7; D is ambiguous. In germline, CDR1 is SNHLY, CDR2 FYNNEI. The CDR3 is 13 amino acids. V lost 5 bases and J lost 0, with 8 bases in between.

The CDR3 DNA is TGTGCCAGCAGTAAGGGACTAGCGGGGGGGGTATGGGATACGCAGTATTTT. It codes for CASSKGLAGGVWDTQYF. The chain employs TRBV9 and TRBJ2-3; 16 bases match TRBD2. The CDR3 runs to 17 residues. CDR1 and CDR2 from the germline V gene are SGDLS and YYNGEE. V lost 5 bases, J lost 6 bases, and 9 bases stayed unmatched.

The genes are TRBV19 and TRBJ2-4, with D possibly being TRBD1 or TRBD2 (5 bases each). The V end was cut by 4 bases, the J end by 9 bases, with 13 bases between. Germline V lookup: CDR1 LNHDA, CDR2 SQIVND (reference sequence). This CDR3 is 13 amino acids long. In nucleotides, the CDR3 is TGTGCCAGTAGTAGGGGGTCAGGAGGCATTCAGTACTTC. Translation: CASSRGSGGIQYF.

J is TRBJ2-7 and V is TRBV5-1, with D perhaps TRBD2 (5 bases). The CDR3 contains 14 residues. Germline CDR1 reads SGHRS; CDR2 reads YFSETQ. V dropped 0 bases and J dropped 4 bases, with 11 bases sitting between them. Here the CDR3 DNA reads TGCGCCAGCAGCTTGGACCCCGGGGTATACGAGCAGTACTTC. This sequence encodes CASSLDPGVYEQYF.

This chain links TRBV9 with TRBJ2-1; D unresolved. The V end was cut by 4 bases, the J end by 9 bases, with 23 bases between. There are 16 residues in the CDR3. Looked up from germline, CDR1 is SGDLS and CDR2 is YYNGEE. Here the CDR3 reads CASSPRPPHLWGEQFF. The CDR3 DNA reads TGTGCCAGCAGCCCTAGACCCCCGCACCTCTGGGGTGAGCAGTTCTTC.

The rearrangement links TRBV6-1 to TRBJ2-7; either TRBD1 or TRBD2 may fit D (5 bases each). V shed 3 bases and J shed 6 bases, with 21 bases lying between them. The CDR3 runs to 16 residues. Germline V gives CDR1 MNHNS, CDR2 SASEGT. The DNA of the CDR3 is TGTGCCAGCAGTGAGCCCTATAGGGACGGCAGCTCCGAGCAGTACTTC. It translates to CASSEPYRDGSSEQYF.

V is TRBV10-3 and J is TRBJ2-6; D is ambiguous. Trimming removed 0 bases at V and 2 bases at J, with 2 bases between. From germline, CDR1 is ENHRY and CDR2 SYGVKD. The CDR3 sequence is 14 residues long. The CDR3 bases are TGTGCCATCAGTGAGTCGACTGGGGCCAACGTCCTGACTTTC. It translates to CAISESTGANVLTF.

The rearrangement uses TRBV2 and TRBJ1-5; D gene unclear. Trimming cost V 4 bases and J 3 bases, with 7 bases left between them. This CDR3 is 13 amino acids long. Looked up from germline, CDR1 is SNHLY and CDR2 is FYNNEI. The CDR3 DNA follows: TGTGCCAGCAGTGCAGAAATCAATCAGCCCCAGCATTTT. As protein: CASSAEINQPQHF.

The sample holds a few counts of this clone. The V and J genes are TRBV7-9 and TRBJ2-1; no clear D gene. The germline CDR1 and CDR2 sequences are SEHNR and FQNEAQ (reference sequence). There are 14 residues in the CDR3. V was shortened by 8 bases and J by 5 bases, with 16 bases between the two germline ends. The CDR3 loop reads CASSTKLTHNEQFF. CDR3 DNA: TGTGCCAGCTCCACAAAGTTGACACACAATGAGCAGTTCTTC.

This chain joins TRBV9 and TRBJ1-2, with D possibly matching TRBD1 (5 bases). Germline assignment: CDR1 SGDLS and CDR2 YYNGEE. The CDR3 is made up of 15 amino acids. V lost 5 bases and J 4 bases, leaving 18 bases between the germline ends. The DNA of the CDR3 is TGTGCCAGCAGAGCCAGAGGGGCGAGTGGCTATGGCTACACCTTC. The encoded protein is CASRARGASGYGYTF.

This chain uses TRBV19 with TRBJ2-1; no reliable D call. CDR1 is LNHDA and CDR2 is SQIVND in the germline V gene (reference sequence). There are 15 residues in the CDR3. Between the trimmed V and J ends, which lost 6 bases and 5 bases, there was a span of 17 bases. Written as DNA, the CDR3 is TGTGCCAGTAGATCCTGGCCGCCGTTTCACAATGAGCAGTTCTTC. This gives the protein CASRSWPPFHNEQFF.

This clone was counted only a few times. V is TRBV30 and J is TRBJ1-3; D remains ambiguous. Germline CDR1 and CDR2: GTSNPN and SVGIG (reference sequence). The CDR3 runs 16 residues. V lost 4 bases to trimming and J lost 0 bases, with 16 bases between them. The chain's CDR3 is CAWTEGGLGSGNTIYF. The CDR3 DNA follows: TGTGCCTGGACCGAGGGAGGGTTGGGCTCTGGAAACACCATATATTTT.

As for this clone: One junction end does not reproduce the germline sequence, and a read error may be involved. CDR3 in amino acids: CASEQLGTRVAHF. CDR3 DNA: TGTGCCAGCGAACAATTAGGGACGAGGGTGGCCCACTTC. The rearrangement joins TRBV6-5 to TRBJ2-7, with D possibly called TRBD1 or TRBD2 (5 bases each). Germline CDR1 MNHEY, CDR2 SVGAGI. The CDR3 contains 13 residues.

CDR3 DNA: TGTGCCACCAGCAGAGGAGCCAGGTACTCTGGAAACACCATATATTTT. Its protein product is CATSRGARYSGNTIYF. J is TRBJ1-3 and V is TRBV15; D remains unclear. The germline V and J ends were trimmed by 1 base and 0 bases, with 10 bases remaining between them. This CDR3 spans 16 amino acids. Germline CDR1 LNHNV, CDR2 YYDKDF (reference sequence). Complete variable domain (other parts from reference TRBV15 and TRBJ1-3): DAMVIQNPRYQVTQFGKPVTLSCSQTLNHNVMYWYQQKSSQAPKLLFHYYDKDFNNEADTPDNFQSRRPNTSFCFLDIRSPGLGDTAMYLCATSRGARYSGNTIYFGEGSWLTVV.

V is TRBV9 and J is TRBJ2-3; TRBD1 matches at 7 bases. V shed 3 bases, J shed 1 base, and the junction held 5 bases outside the gene matches. Germline V gene sequence: CDR1 SGDLS, CDR2 YYNGEE. The CDR3 runs to 15 residues. This CDR3 reads CASSAQGSGTDTQYF. The CDR3 DNA is TGTGCCAGCAGCGCACAGGGGAGCGGCACAGATACGCAGTATTTT.